This T cell receptor beta chain came from a study of blood T cell repertoires in COVID-19. In the source study's methods: Reference gene primer amplification gave nucleated cell count estimates. TCRdb keeps only in-frame clones here, not all; method: immunoSEQ multiplex PCR. The V and J calls and clone size were taken over from that table, and D and trimming were inferred from the DNA. The data contain 90,000 to 110,000 clones, roughly 76% of them singletons. The germline V gene has CDR1 MDHEN and CDR2 SYDVKM. The CDR3 covers 13 residues. Deletions cut 8 bases from V and 7 bases from J, with 18 bases between.

The rearrangement joins TRBV28 to TRBJ2-7; D gene unclear. Sequencing used peripheral blood. The clonotype was recovered from a woman between 70 and 85 years old with acute or convalescent COVID-19. The CDR3 loop is CASCPGSRNEQYF. The CDR3 DNA sequence: TGTGCCAGCTGCCCAGGATCTCGGAATGAGCAGTACTTC.